This passage covers 32 T cell receptor beta chains from one sample sequenced in a study of cytomegalovirus exposure and HLA in healthy donors. Amplification used 60 Vbeta primers and 13 Jbeta primers. Clones were sequenced by immunoSEQ multiplex PCR, and TCRdb holds only the in-frame ones, with some missing. The sample gives about 73,000 clones, 80% of which show up once; around 0.96% is in the top ten. Sequencing was done on a sample of PBMCs. The source is a male donor in good health and CMV-seronegative.

The rearrangement links TRBV5-1 to TRBJ2-3; 7 nucleotides match TRBD2. The germline gives CDR1 SGHRS, CDR2 YFSETQ. The CDR3 runs to 15 residues. V lost 5 bases, J lost 2 bases, and 8 bases stayed unmatched. In nucleotides, the CDR3 is TGCGCCAGCAGTGGCGGGAGAGCTCCCACAGATACGCAGTATTTT. Translation gives CASSGGRAPTDTQYF.

Points on this clone: Other nucleotide sequences in the sample specify the same CDR3. V and J are TRBV21-1 and TRBJ2-3; the D call in the table, TRBD2, was not verified against the DNA. TRBV21-1 is recorded as a pseudogene. This CDR3 is 15 amino acids long. DNA of the CDR3: TGTGCCAGCAGTCAGACTCAGCACGGCACAGATACGCAGTATTTT. Protein product: CASSQTQHGTDTQYF.

The chain recombines TRBV5-1 with TRBJ2-5, with D maybe TRBD2 (6 bases). Germline values: CDR1 SGHRS, CDR2 YFSETQ. V gave up 7 bases and J gave up 3 bases, with 16 bases separating them. CDR3 length: 14 amino acids. The CDR3 region is CASRQAGSEETQYF. Here the CDR3 DNA reads TGCGCCAGCCGTCAAGCCGGGAGTGAAGAGACCCAGTACTTC.

CDR3 sequence (DNA): TGTGCCAGCAGCCCCTATCGGGATACGCAGTATTTT. Translation gives CASSPYRDTQYF. The chain has TRBV9 and TRBJ2-3; D is unresolved. CDR3 length equals 12 residues. The ends were cut back, 4 bases at V and 6 bases at J, with 9 bases in the middle. CDR1 is SGDLS and CDR2 is YYNGEE in the germline V gene.

This chain links TRBV6-4 with TRBJ2-3; the D gene is possibly TRBD2 (5 bases). The germline CDR1 and CDR2 sequences are MRHNA and SNTAGT. Trimming shortened V by 2 bases and J by 2 bases, and 14 bases separated the two germline ends. The CDR3 covers 16 residues. CDR3 nucleotides: TGTGCCAGCAGTGACCAGCCAGGACTGAACACAGATACGCAGTATTTT. Protein sequence: CASSDQPGLNTDTQYF.

This clone was counted a few times. The V call is TRBV27, the J call TRBJ2-3; D ambiguous. V lost 3 bases to trimming and J lost 1 base, with 8 bases between them. Germline CDR1 and CDR2: MNHEY and SMNVEV (reference sequence). The CDR3 covers 14 residues. The CDR3 bases are TGTGCCAGCAGTTTTTTGGCTGGCACAGATACGCAGTATTTT. Translated, it gives CASSFLAGTDTQYF.

V and J are TRBV5-1 and TRBJ2-6, with D tentatively TRBD2 (5 bases). CDR1 is SGHRS, CDR2 YFSETQ, per germline. The V gene lost 1 base and the J gene lost 4 bases, with 12 bases spanning the gap. The CDR3 runs to 16 residues. Written as DNA, the CDR3 is TGCGCCAGCAGCTTGACTTCGAGGGCCGGGGCCAACGTCCTGACTTTC. Protein: CASSLTSRAGANVLTF.

This sequence joins TRBV4-3 and TRBJ2-2, with TRBD1 as a possible D gene (6 bases). Per germline, CDR1 LGHNA and CDR2 YSLEER. The CDR3 runs 15 residues. The germline V and J ends were trimmed by 0 bases and 6 bases, with 11 bases remaining between them. For the CDR3, the DNA is TGCGCCAGCAGCCAAGATCAGGGGAGTGCCGGGGAGCTGTTTTTT. Translation gives CASSQDQGSAGELFF.

This chain uses TRBV9 with TRBJ2-1; no clear D. The germline CDR1 and CDR2 sequences are SGDLS and YYNGEE. Trimming cost V 0 bases and J 5 bases, with 9 bases left between them. The CDR3 spans 14 residues. The CDR3 nucleotides are TGTGCCAGCAGCGTAGCAGTCAGGAACAATGAGCAGTTCTTC. Protein sequence: CASSVAVRNNEQFF.

The chain carries TRBV27 and TRBJ1-6, with 9 nucleotides matching TRBD1. CDR1 is MNHEY, CDR2 SMNVEV, per germline (reference sequence). The V and J ends lost 7 bases and 11 bases, in that order; junction bases with no gene match: 9. This CDR3 spans 14 amino acids. CDR3 in amino acids: CASTKTGTGTPLHF. CDR3 nucleotide sequence: TGTGCCAGCACCAAGACCGGGACAGGGACACCCCTCCACTTT.

V and J are TRBV5-1 and TRBJ2-7; 9 nucleotides match TRBD1. The CDR3 covers 15 residues. CDR1 is SGHRS, CDR2 YFSETQ, per germline. The V segment lost 3 bases and the J segment 5 bases; nucleotides outside the gene matches: 9. CDR3 nucleotide sequence: TGCGCCAGCAGCTGGCGGGGACAGGGACTCGACGAGCAGTACTTC. This gives the protein CASSWRGQGLDEQYF.

V usage is TRBV5-1 and J usage is TRBJ2-2; 7 nucleotides match TRBD1. After removal of 3 bases from V and 3 bases from J, the junction contained 5 bases not matched to a gene. Germline assignment: CDR1 SGHRS and CDR2 YFSETQ. CDR3 length: 15 amino acids. The CDR3 region is CASSSRDSHTGELFF. The CDR3 DNA is TGCGCCAGCAGCTCCCGGGACAGCCACACCGGGGAGCTGTTTTTT.

This sequence joins TRBV7-8 and TRBJ1-1, with TRBD1 matching 7 bases. After removal of 5 bases from V and 2 bases from J, the junction contained 8 bases not matched to a gene. The CDR3 is 15 residues long. Germline-derived CDR1 and CDR2 are SGHVS and FQNEAQ. The CDR3 loop is CASSPRDRTNTEAFF. The CDR3 DNA reads TGTGCCAGCAGCCCACGGGACAGAACTAACACTGAAGCTTTCTTT.

J is TRBJ2-1 and V is TRBV25-1; 9 nucleotides agree with TRBD1. V lost 3 bases to trimming and J lost 4 bases; unmatched junction nucleotides: 4. The CDR3 sequence is 15 residues long. CDR1 and CDR2 (germline): MGHDK, SYGVNS. The CDR3 coding sequence is TGTGCCAGCAGTGAGGGGGGGACAGGGTACAATGAGCAGTTCTTC. Translating gives CASSEGGTGYNEQFF.

The chain joins TRBV5-1 to TRBJ2-1, with D possibly TRBD2 on 6 matching bases. This CDR3 has 13 amino acids. With 0 bases removed from V and 10 bases from J, the gap between germline ends came to 11 bases. Germline assignment: CDR1 SGHRS and CDR2 YFSETQ. The CDR3 region is CASSLAGVGEQFF. The CDR3 bases are TGCGCCAGCAGCTTGGCGGGAGTAGGAGAGCAGTTCTTC. Based on the CDR3 plus reference TRBV5-1 and TRBJ2-1, the full variable domain is KAGVTQTPRYLIKTRGQQVTLSCSPISGHRSVSWYQQTPGQGLQFLFEYFSETQRNKGNFPGRFSGRQFSNSRSEMNVSTLELGDSALYLCASSLAGVGEQFFGPGTRLTVL.

This chain connects TRBV6-5 to TRBJ2-2, with D hard to call. Deletions cut 1 base from V and 4 bases from J, with 10 bases between. CDR1 is MNHEY, CDR2 SVGAGI, per germline. CDR3 length: 15 residues. The CDR3 loop reads CASSYFGRGTGELFF. In DNA, the CDR3 is TGTGCCAGCAGTTACTTTGGCAGAGGCACCGGGGAGCTGTTTTTT.

V and J are TRBV20-1 and TRBJ1-4; D gene ambiguous. The V gene's germline CDR1 is DFQATT and CDR2 SNEGSKA (reference sequence). Trimming removed 6 bases from V and 13 bases from J, with 15 bases in between. This CDR3 has 11 amino acids. The CDR3 loop reads CSARPSEGLFF. The CDR3 DNA reads as TGCAGTGCCCGGCCGTCGGAGGGACTGTTTTTT.

In regard to this clone: The junction departs from the called germline gene at one end, perhaps through a read error. The rearrangement joins TRBV5-1 to TRBJ1-5; a possible D gene is TRBD1 (5 bases). Germline CDR1 and CDR2: SGHRS and YFSETQ. The CDR3 totals 14 residues. CDR3 DNA: TGCGCCAGCAGCTTGGTAGGAGGGGATCAGCCCCAGAATTTT. Its translation is CASSLVGGDQPQNF.

The V gene is TRBV4-1, the J gene TRBJ2-2; TRBD2 aligns across 13 bases. This CDR3 has 21 residues. V lost 4 bases and J lost 0; bases outside the gene matches: 14. The germline V gene has CDR1 MGHRA and CDR2 YSYEKL. CDR3 sequence (DNA): TGCGCCAGCAGCCGCCGAATACCGGGACTAGCGGGGAGATCGAACACCGGGGAGCTGTTTTTT. It yields the protein CASSRRIPGLAGRSNTGELFF.

V usage is TRBV6-1 and J usage is TRBJ2-3; TRBD1 matches 7 bases. Germline V gives CDR1 MNHNS, CDR2 SASEGT. This CDR3 has 19 residues. Unmatched junction bases numbered 15, after V lost 3 bases and J lost 0 bases. The CDR3 protein is CASSDIGGTAVLSTDTQYF. In nucleotides, the CDR3 is TGTGCCAGCAGTGACATAGGGGGCACGGCGGTCCTTAGCACAGATACGCAGTATTTT.

The chain links TRBV15 to TRBJ1-1; D gene unclear. Germline values: CDR1 LNHNV, CDR2 YYDKDF (reference sequence). This CDR3 comprises 13 residues. V was trimmed by 5 bases and J by 4 bases, leaving 11 bases between them. CDR3 sequence (DNA): TGTGCCACCAGCCTTGGGAGCACCACTGAAGCTTTCTTT. Protein product: CATSLGSTTEAFF.

The chain joins TRBV11-2 to TRBJ2-1, with TRBD2 matching 8 bases. The germline V gene encodes CDR1 SGHAT and CDR2 FQNNGV. This CDR3 region has 14 residues. Germline trimming cut 0 bases from V and 15 bases from J; bases unmatched to any gene: 10. The CDR3 coding sequence is TGTGCCAGCAGCTTAGACCCCGGGACTAGTCCCGTGTTCTTC. Translating gives CASSLDPGTSPVFF.

This sequence joins TRBV4-3 and TRBJ1-1, with a possible D match to TRBD1 (6 bases). Trimming stripped 3 bases from V and 0 bases from J, with 8 bases between. CDR1 is LGHNA and CDR2 is YSLEER in the germline V gene. This CDR3 is 14 amino acids long. The CDR3, as DNA: TGCGCCAGCAGCCAGGGACACATGAACACTGAAGCTTTCTTT. As protein: CASSQGHMNTEAFF.

Concerning this clone: One end of the junction does not line up with germline, which may come from a read error. The J gene is TRBJ1-5, the V gene TRBV4-3, with D tentatively TRBD1 (5 bases). CDR3 length: 14 residues. Germline CDR1 is LGHNA and CDR2 is YSLEER. The DNA for the CDR3 is TGCGCCAGCAGCCAAGCCTGGGGCAATCAGCCCCAGAATTTT. Residues: CASSQAWGNQPQNF.

The chain joins TRBV5-4 to TRBJ1-2, with D maybe TRBD1 (5 bases). The CDR3 is made up of 15 amino acids. Trimming pared 2 bases from V and 4 bases from J, leaving 15 bases between. Germline values: CDR1 SGHNT, CDR2 YYREEE (reference sequence). CDR3 loop: CASSFPTGGSYGYTF. Written as DNA, the CDR3 is TGTGCCAGCAGCTTCCCTACCGGGGGGTCCTATGGCTACACCTTC.

The rearrangement uses TRBV6-1 and TRBJ2-3; 16 bases align to TRBD2. The CDR3 sequence is 20 residues long. Germline V gene lookup returns CDR1 MNHNS and CDR2 SASEGT. Trimming at V came to 2 bases and at J to 0 bases, leaving 8 bases not matched to a gene. CDR3 loop: CASSELGLAGGSTSTDTQYF. The CDR3, as DNA: TGTGCCAGCAGTGAACTGGGACTAGCGGGAGGGTCCACTAGCACAGATACGCAGTATTTT.

The V gene is TRBV7-9, the J gene TRBJ2-1; perhaps TRBD2 as D (6 bases). The CDR3 is made up of 16 amino acids. Between the trimmed V and J ends, which lost 5 bases and 0 bases, there was a span of 14 bases. CDR1 SEHNR and CDR2 FQNEAQ come from the germline V gene (reference sequence). The CDR3 loop is CASSNSDGSSYNEQFF. The CDR3 DNA is TGTGCCAGCAGCAACTCCGACGGGAGCTCCTACAATGAGCAGTTCTTC.

This sequence joins TRBV6-5 and TRBJ1-1; D perhaps matches TRBD1 (6 bases). Deletions cut 4 bases from V and 4 bases from J, with 10 bases between. The CDR3 has 13 residues. Germline values: CDR1 MNHEY, CDR2 SVGAGI. Here the CDR3 DNA reads TGTGCCAGCAGTTCCCAGGGGCTCACTGAAGCTTTCTTT. It specifies CASSSQGLTEAFF.

This chain connects TRBV4-1 to TRBJ2-7; D is possibly TRBD1 (6 bases). CDR1 is MGHRA and CDR2 is YSYEKL in the germline V gene. The ends were cut back, 1 base at V and 3 bases at J, with 10 bases in the middle. This CDR3 is 14 amino acids long. This chain's CDR3 is CASSQGPQGYEQYF. The DNA for the CDR3 is TGCGCCAGCAGCCAAGGTCCACAGGGCTACGAGCAGTACTTC.

V and J are TRBV6-1 and TRBJ2-1, with D tentatively TRBD1 (5 bases). The CDR3 extends over 11 amino acids. Germline CDR1 and CDR2: MNHNS and SASEGT. Trimming removed 8 bases from V and 6 bases from J, with 8 bases in between. CDR3 nucleotides: TGTGCCAGCGGAAGGGGCAATGAGCAGTTCTTC. It translates to CASGRGNEQFF.

Written as DNA, the CDR3 is TGTGCCAGCAGCTTAGCTGGGGCGATTTGGTCAGATACGCAGTATTTT. Translation gives CASSLAGAIWSDTQYF. The genes are TRBV7-9 and TRBJ2-3; TRBD1 is a possible D gene (5 bases). Between the trimmed V and J ends, which lost 0 bases and 4 bases, there was a span of 14 bases. There are 16 residues in the CDR3. Germline V lookup: CDR1 SEHNR, CDR2 FQNEAQ (reference sequence). The whole variable domain, filled in from reference TRBV7-9 and TRBJ2-3, reads DTGVSQNPRHKITKRGQNVTFRCDPISEHNRLYWYRQTLGQGPEFLTYFQNEAQLEKSRLLSDRFSAERPKGSFSTLEIQRTEQGDSAMYLCASSLAGAIWSDTQYFGPGTRLTVL.

The V call is TRBV11-1, the J call TRBJ2-1; 13 nucleotides align to TRBD2. Germline V CDR1 and CDR2: SGHAT, FQDESV (reference sequence). This CDR3 has 16 residues. With 1 base clipped from V and 7 bases from J, the junction kept 4 bases outside the gene matches. The CDR3 is CASSLVQGLAGNEQFF. The CDR3 nucleotides read TGTGCCAGCAGCTTAGTCCAGGGACTAGCGGGAAATGAGCAGTTCTTC.